Below, 5 T cell receptor beta chains from the same sample are listed, as sequenced in a study of OX40 agonist ivuxolimab in advanced cancers. TCRdb's copy holds only in-frame clones and misses some; the assay was immunoSEQ multiplex PCR. The data hold some 64,000 clones, with roughly nine tenths observed a single time. The material sequenced was CD4+ or CD8+ T cells sorted from blood, taken in a trial of the OX40 agonist ivuxolimab. These receptors were collected from an adult with an advanced solid tumor such as melanoma, head and neck, liver or kidney cancer.

CDR3 nucleotides: TGTGCCAGCAGCGACCGGTGGGGTCCTAATGAAAAACTGTTTTTT. This encodes CASSDRWGPNEKLFF. The chain has TRBV6-5 and TRBJ1-4, with no clear D. V lost 6 bases and J 3 bases, leaving 14 bases between the germline ends. This CDR3 has 15 residues. Germline CDR1 reads MNHEY; CDR2 reads SVGAGI.

This clone showed up just a few times. This rearrangement joins TRBV5-1 to TRBJ2-1; perhaps D is TRBD1 or TRBD2 (6 bases each). Trimming left V 2 bases short and J 9 bases short, with 9 bases between. CDR1 SGHRS and CDR2 YFSETQ come from the germline V gene. This CDR3 region has 12 residues. The CDR3 sequence: CASSFGGPEQFF. CDR3 DNA: TGCGCCAGCAGCTTTGGGGGGCCTGAGCAGTTCTTC.

The chain combines TRBV7-2 with TRBJ2-3, with TRBD2 matching 9 bases. The CDR3 extends over 15 amino acids. Germline V lookup: CDR1 SGHTA, CDR2 FQGNSA. The J segment lost 4 bases and the V segment lost 4 bases, leaving 6 bases of the junction unmatched. For the CDR3, the DNA is TGTGCCAGCAGCTCCCTAGCGGGAAACCCAGATACGCAGTATTTT. Translated: CASSSLAGNPDTQYF.

The J gene is TRBJ2-6, the V gene TRBV18, with D perhaps TRBD2 (6 bases). The CDR3 sequence is 18 residues long. Germline V gives CDR1 KGHSH, CDR2 LQKENI. V was cut by 3 bases and J by 0 bases, with 15 bases left in between. DNA of the CDR3: TGTGCCAGCTCACCCCGGGAAGCGGGTCTCTCTGGGGCCAACGTCCTGACTTTC. It translates to CASSPREAGLSGANVLTF.

This sequence joins TRBV19 and TRBJ2-7; possible D gene TRBD1, 6 bases. The germline V gene encodes CDR1 LNHDA and CDR2 SQIVND (reference sequence). The CDR3 loop spans 15 amino acids. V was shortened by 4 bases and J by 6 bases, with 19 bases between the two germline ends. The CDR3 nucleotides read TGTGCCAGTAGTACCCCGGGCAGGGGAATGAGCGAGCAGTACTTC. Translation: CASSTPGRGMSEQYF.